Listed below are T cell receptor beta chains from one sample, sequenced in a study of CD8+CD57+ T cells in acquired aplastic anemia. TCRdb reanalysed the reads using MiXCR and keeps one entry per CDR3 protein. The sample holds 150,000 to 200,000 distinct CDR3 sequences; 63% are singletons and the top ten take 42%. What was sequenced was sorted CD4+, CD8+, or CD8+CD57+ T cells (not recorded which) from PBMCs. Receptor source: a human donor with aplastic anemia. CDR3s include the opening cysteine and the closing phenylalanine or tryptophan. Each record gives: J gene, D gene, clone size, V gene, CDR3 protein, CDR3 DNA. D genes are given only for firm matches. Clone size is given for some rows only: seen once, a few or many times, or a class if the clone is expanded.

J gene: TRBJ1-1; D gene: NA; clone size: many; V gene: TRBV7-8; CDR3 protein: CASSLGEATRNTEAFF; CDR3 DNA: TGTGCCAGCAGCTTGGGGGAGGCAACCAGAAACACTGAAGCTTTCTTT
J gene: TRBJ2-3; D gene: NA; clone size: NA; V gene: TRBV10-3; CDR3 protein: CAISLGSPHTDTQYF; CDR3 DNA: TGTGCCATCAGCCTAGGCAGTCCCCACACAGATACGCAGTATTTT
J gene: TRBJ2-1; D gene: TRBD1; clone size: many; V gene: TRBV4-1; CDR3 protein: CASSQETGVNEQFF; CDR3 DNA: TGCGCCAGCAGCCAAGAGACAGGGGTGAATGAGCAGTTCTTC
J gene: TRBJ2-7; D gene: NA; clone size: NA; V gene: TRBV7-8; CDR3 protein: CASSRLFRDEQYF; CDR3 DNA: TGTGCCAGCAGTAGACTATTCCGGGACGAGCAGTACTTC
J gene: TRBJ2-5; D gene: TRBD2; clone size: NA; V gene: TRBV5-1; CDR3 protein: CASSTGLAGKETQYF; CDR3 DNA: TGCGCCAGCAGCACGGGACTAGCCGGAAAAGAGACCCAGTACTTC
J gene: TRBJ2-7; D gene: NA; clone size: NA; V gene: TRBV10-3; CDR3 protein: CAISSDGYEQYF; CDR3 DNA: TGTGCCATCAGTTCCGACGGCTACGAGCAGTACTTC
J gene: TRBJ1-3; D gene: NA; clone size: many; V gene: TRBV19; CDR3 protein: CASSMSGNTIYF; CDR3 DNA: TGTGCCAGTAGTATGTCCGGAAACACCATATATTTT
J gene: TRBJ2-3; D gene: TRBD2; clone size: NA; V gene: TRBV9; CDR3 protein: CASSVRGVTDTQYF; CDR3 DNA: TGTGCCAGCAGCGTGCGGGGGGTCACAGATACGCAGTATTTT
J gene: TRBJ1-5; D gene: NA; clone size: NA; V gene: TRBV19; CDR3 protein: CASSSIPGTRNQPQHF; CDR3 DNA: TGTGCCAGTAGTTCGATCCCGGGGACACGTAATCAGCCCCAGCATTTT
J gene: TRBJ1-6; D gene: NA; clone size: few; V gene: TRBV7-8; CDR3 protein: CASSSLAGGRSPLHF; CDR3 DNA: TGTGCCAGCAGCTCTCTAGCGGGGGGGCGGTCACCCCTCCACTTT
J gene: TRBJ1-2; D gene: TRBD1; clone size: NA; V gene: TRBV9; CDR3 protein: CASSVAGTGGLWDYGYTF; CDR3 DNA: TGTGCCAGCAGCGTAGCAGGGACAGGGGGCCTCTGGGACTATGGCTACACCTTC
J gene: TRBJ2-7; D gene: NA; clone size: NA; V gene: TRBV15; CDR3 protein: CATSLPRGPTYEQYF; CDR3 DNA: TGTGCCACCAGCTTGCCCCGGGGACCCACCTACGAGCAGTACTTC
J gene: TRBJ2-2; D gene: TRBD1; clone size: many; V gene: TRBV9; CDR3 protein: CASSVAETGIAGELFF; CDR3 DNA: TGTGCCAGCAGCGTAGCAGAGACAGGGATTGCCGGGGAGCTGTTTTTT
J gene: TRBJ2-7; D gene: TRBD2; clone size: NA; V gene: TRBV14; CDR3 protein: CASSQRLAGGPNFYEQYF; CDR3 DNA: TGTGCCAGCAGCCAGCGACTAGCGGGGGGGCCTAACTTCTACGAGCAGTACTTC
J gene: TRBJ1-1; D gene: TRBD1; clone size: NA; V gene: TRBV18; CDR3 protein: CASSPEQGAYSEAFF; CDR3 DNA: TGTGCCAGCTCACCCGAACAGGGGGCTTACAGTGAAGCTTTCTTT
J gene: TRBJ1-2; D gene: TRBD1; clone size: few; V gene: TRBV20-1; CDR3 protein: CSASGQGAYYGYTF; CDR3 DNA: TGCAGTGCTAGCGGGCAGGGGGCTTACTATGGCTACACCTTC
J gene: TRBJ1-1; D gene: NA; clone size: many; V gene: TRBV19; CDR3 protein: CASSPGGMAGEAFF; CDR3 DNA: TGTGCCAGTAGTCCCGGTGGAATGGCTGGTGAAGCTTTCTTT
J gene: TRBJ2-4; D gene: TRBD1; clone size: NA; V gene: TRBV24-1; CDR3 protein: CATSGQGANIQYF; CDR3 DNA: TGTGCCACCAGTGGACAGGGAGCCAACATTCAGTACTTC
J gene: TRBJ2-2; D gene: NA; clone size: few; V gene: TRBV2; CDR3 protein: CASSEAAGKRTGELFF; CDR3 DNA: TGTGCCAGCAGTGAAGCGGCGGGCAAGCGCACCGGGGAGCTGTTTTTT
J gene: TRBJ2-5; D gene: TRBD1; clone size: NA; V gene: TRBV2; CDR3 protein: CASRPGQYQETQYF; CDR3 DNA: TGTGCCAGCAGGCCGGGACAGTACCAAGAGACCCAGTACTTC
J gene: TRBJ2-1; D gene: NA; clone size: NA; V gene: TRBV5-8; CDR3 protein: CASSLQGNNEQFF; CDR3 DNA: TGTGCCAGCAGCCTACAGGGTAACAATGAGCAGTTCTTC
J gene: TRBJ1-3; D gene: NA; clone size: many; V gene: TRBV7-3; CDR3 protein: CASSLDIRNTIYF; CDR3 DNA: TGTGCCAGCAGCTTAGATATCCGAAACACCATATATTTT
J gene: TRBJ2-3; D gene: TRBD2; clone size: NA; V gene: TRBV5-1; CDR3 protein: CASSLLLAGIDTQYF; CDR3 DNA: TGCGCCAGCAGCTTATTACTAGCGGGGATTGATACGCAGTATTTT
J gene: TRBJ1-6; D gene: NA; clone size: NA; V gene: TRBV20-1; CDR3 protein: CSIKRGNSPLHF; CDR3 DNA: TGCAGCATAAAAAGAGGGAATTCACCCCTCCACTTT
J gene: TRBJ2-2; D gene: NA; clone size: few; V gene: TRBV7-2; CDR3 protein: CASSLGSNTGELFF; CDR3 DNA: TGTGCCAGCAGCTTAGGCAGCAACACCGGGGAGCTGTTTTTT
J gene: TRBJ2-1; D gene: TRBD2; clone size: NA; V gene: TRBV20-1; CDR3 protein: CSAEREGRNEQFF; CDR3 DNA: TGCAGTGCTGAGCGGGAGGGCCGCAATGAGCAGTTCTTC
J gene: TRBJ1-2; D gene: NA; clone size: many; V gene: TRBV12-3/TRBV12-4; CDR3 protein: CASTKGGLYGYTF; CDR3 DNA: TGTGCCAGCACCAAGGGGGGGCTTTATGGCTACACCTTC
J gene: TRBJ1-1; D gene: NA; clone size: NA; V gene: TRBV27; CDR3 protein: CASWDRLPMNTEAFF; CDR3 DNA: TGTGCCAGCTGGGACCGCCTCCCTATGAACACTGAAGCTTTCTTT
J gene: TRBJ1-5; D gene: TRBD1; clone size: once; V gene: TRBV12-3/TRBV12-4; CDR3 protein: CASRPQGANQPQHF; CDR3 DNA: TGTGCCAGCAGACCACAGGGGGCGAATCAGCCCCAGCATTTT
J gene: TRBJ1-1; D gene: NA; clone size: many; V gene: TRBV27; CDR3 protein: CASSPTGRGMNTEAFF; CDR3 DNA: TGTGCCAGCAGTCCTACAGGGAGGGGGATGAACACTGAAGCTTTCTTT
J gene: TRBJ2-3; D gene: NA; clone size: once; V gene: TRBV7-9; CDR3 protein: CASSLGQLDTQYF; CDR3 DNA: TGTGCCAGCAGCTTGGGTCAGCTAGATACGCAGTATTTT
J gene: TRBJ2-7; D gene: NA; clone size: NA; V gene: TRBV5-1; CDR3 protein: CASSLEGTAPYEQYF; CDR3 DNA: TGCGCCAGCAGCTTGGAAGGGACGGCCCCCTACGAGCAGTACTTC
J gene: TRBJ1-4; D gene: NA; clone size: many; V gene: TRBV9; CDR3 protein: CASSARGSNEKLFF; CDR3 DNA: TGTGCCAGCAGCGCCCGGGGAAGTAATGAAAAACTGTTTTTT
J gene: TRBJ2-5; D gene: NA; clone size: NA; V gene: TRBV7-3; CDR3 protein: CATSMGPQETQYF; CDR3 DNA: TGTGCGACCTCGATGGGGCCCCAAGAGACCCAGTACTTC
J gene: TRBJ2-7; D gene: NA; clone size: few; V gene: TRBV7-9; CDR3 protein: CARPGGSYEQYF; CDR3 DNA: TGTGCTAGGCCGGGCGGGTCCTACGAGCAGTACTTC
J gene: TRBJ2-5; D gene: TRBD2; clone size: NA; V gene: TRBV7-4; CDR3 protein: CASKVGGPAVETQYF; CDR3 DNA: TGTGCCAGCAAAGTGGGAGGGCCAGCTGTAGAGACCCAGTACTTC
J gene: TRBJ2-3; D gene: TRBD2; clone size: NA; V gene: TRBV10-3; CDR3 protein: CAISAGLADTQYF; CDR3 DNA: TGTGCCATCAGTGCGGGACTAGCAGATACGCAGTATTTT
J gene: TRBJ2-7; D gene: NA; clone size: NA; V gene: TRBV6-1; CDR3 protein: CASSDEGGGEQYF; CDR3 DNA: TGTGCCAGCAGTGATGAAGGGGGTGGCGAGCAGTACTTC
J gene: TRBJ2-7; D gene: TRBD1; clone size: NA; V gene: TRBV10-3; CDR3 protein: CATEDRGLSYEQYF; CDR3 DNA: TGTGCCACCGAAGACAGGGGACTCTCCTACGAGCAGTACTTC
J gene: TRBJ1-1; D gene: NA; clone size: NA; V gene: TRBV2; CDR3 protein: CASRTGLTEAFF; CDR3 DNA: TGTGCCAGCAGGACAGGACTCACTGAAGCTTTCTTT
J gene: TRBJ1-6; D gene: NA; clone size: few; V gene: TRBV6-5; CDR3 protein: CASRTTGRNSPLHF; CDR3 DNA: TGTGCCAGCAGAACGACGGGAAGGAATTCACCCCTCCACTTT
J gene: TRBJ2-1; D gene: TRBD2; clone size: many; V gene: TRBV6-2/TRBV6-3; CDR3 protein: CASSPGEEGGNEQFF; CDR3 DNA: TGTGCCAGCAGTCCCGGGGAGGAGGGAGGGAATGAGCAGTTCTTC
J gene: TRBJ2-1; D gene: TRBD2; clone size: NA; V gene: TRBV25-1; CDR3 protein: CASSYSGAPYNEQFF; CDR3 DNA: TGTGCCAGCAGCTATAGCGGGGCGCCCTACAATGAGCAGTTCTTC
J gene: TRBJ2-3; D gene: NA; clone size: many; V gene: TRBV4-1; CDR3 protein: CASSQETSDTQYF; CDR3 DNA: TGCGCCAGCAGCCAAGAAACCTCAGATACGCAGTATTTT
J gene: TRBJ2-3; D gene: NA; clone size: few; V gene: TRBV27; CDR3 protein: CASRTGTYSWDTQYF; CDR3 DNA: TGTGCCAGCAGGACCGGGACTTATTCTTGGGATACGCAGTATTTT
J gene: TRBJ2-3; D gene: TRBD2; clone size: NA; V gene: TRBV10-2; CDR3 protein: CASSVAGGPLDTQYF; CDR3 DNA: TGTGCCAGCAGCGTAGCGGGGGGGCCGTTAGATACGCAGTATTTT
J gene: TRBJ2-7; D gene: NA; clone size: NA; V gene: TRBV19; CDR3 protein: CASSAGGAGGSYEQYF; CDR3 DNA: TGTGCCAGTAGTGCGGGCGGGGCAGGGGGATCCTACGAGCAGTACTTC
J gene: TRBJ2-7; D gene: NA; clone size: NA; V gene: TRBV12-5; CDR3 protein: CASGLEGGPNYEQYF; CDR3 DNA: TGTGCTAGTGGTTTGGAGGGGGGCCCGAATTACGAGCAGTACTTC
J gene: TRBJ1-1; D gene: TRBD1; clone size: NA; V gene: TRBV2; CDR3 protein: CASKVRLGTGDTEAFF; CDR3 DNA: TGTGCCAGCAAGGTCCGTCTTGGGACAGGGGATACTGAAGCTTTCTTT
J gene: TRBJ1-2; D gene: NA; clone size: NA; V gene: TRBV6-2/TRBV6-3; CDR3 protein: CASSYRGYDDKGGYTF; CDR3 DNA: TGTGCCAGCAGTTATCGGGGGTATGACGATAAGGGCGGCTACACCTTC
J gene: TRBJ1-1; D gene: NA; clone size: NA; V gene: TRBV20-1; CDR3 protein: CSARPEPLKSREAFF; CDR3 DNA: TGCAGTGCTAGACCAGAACCCCTCAAATCTCGGGAAGCTTTCTTT
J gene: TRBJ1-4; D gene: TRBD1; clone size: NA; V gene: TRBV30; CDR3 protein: CAWSRGQGGEKLFF; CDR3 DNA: TGTGCCTGGAGTAGGGGACAGGGGGGTGAAAAACTGTTTTTT
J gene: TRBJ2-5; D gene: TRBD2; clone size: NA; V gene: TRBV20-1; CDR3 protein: CSASRLAEQETQYF; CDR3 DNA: TGCAGTGCTAGCCGACTAGCGGAGCAAGAGACCCAGTACTTC
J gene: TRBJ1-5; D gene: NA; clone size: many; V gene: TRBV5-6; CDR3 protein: CASSLAADSNQPQHF; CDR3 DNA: TGTGCCAGCAGCTTGGCGGCAGATTCCAATCAGCCCCAGCATTTT
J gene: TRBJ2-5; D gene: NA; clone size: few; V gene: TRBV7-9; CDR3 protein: CASSSGTGQETQYF; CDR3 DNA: TGTGCCAGCAGCTCCGGGACTGGACAAGAGACCCAGTACTTC